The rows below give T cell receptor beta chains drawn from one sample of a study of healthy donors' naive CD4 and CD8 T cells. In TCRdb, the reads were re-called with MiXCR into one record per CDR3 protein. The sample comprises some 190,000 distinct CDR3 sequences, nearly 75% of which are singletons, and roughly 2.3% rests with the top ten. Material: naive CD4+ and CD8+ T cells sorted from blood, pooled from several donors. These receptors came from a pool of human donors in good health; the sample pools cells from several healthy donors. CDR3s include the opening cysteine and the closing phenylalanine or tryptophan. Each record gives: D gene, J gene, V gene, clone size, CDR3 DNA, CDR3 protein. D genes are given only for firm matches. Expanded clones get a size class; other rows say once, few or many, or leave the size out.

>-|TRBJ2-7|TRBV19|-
TGTGCCAGTAGTATAGACCCGCGGTCCTACGAGCAGTACTTC
CASSIDPRSYEQYF
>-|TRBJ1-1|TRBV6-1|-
TGTGCCAGCGGAGAGGAAGCTTTCTTT
CASGEEAFF
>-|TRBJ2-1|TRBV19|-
TGTGCCAGTAGTCCTCGAGGGGGTGAGCAGTTCTTC
CASSPRGGEQFF
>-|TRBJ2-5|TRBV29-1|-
TGCAGCGTTCTCCGGGACCTCCAAGAGACCCAGTACTTC
CSVLRDLQETQYF
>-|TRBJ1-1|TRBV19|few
TGTGCCAGTAAAGGGGCCGAAGCTTTCTTT
CASKGAEAFF
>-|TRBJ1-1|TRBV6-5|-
TGTGCCAGCAGTTACCGAGGATGGGCGGACACTGAAGCTTTCTTT
CASSYRGWADTEAFF
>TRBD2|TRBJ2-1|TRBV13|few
TGTGCCAGCAGCTCGGGACTAGCGGGCAATGAGCAGTTCTTC
CASSSGLAGNEQFF
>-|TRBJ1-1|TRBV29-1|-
TGCAGCGTTAGGTCGAAAACTAGAGGGGCGTTCATGAACACTGAAGCTTTCTTT
CSVRSKTRGAFMNTEAFF
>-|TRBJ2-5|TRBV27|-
TGTGCCAGCAGCGTAGGGACGCTTGGGACCCAGTACTTC
CASSVGTLGTQYF
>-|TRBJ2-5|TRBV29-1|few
TGCAGCGTTCGGGGGACGGGAGAGACCCAGTACTTC
CSVRGTGETQYF
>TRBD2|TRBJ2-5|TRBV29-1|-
TGCAGCGTTGACTTACTGACTAGCGGGGGAGGGACCCAGTACTTC
CSVDLLTSGGGTQYF